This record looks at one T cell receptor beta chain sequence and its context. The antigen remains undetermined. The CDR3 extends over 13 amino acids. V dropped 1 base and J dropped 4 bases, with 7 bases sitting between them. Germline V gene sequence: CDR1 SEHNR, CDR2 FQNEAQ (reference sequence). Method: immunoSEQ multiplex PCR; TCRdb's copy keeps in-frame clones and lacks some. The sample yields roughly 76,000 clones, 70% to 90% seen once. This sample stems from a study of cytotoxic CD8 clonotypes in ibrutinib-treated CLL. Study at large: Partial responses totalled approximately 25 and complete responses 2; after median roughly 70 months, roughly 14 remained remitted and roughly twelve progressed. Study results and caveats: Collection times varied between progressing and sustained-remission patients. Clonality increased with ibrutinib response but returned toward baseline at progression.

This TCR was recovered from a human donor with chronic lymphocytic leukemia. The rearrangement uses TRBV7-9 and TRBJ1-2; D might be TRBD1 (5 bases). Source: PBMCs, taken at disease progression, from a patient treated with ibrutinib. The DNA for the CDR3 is TGTGCCAGCAGCTTAGAGGGGCTCTATGGCTACACCTTC. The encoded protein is CASSLEGLYGYTF.